Listed here are 21 T cell receptor beta chains from one sample, sequenced in a study of T cell repertoires in cytomegalovirus infection. TCRdb analysed the reads with MiXCR anew, one entry per CDR3 protein. The sample yields about 130,000 distinct CDR3 sequences, approximately 30% seen once. Antigens of these TCRs are unknown. The sequences come from CD8+ T cells from cultured PBMCs, collected from culture after CMV antigen stimulation. The origin of the receptors is a human donor in good health (CMV status not recorded). Some clones in this sample may be carry-over from other donors' samples.

The chain links TRBV9 to TRBJ2-1; 14 bases line up with TRBD2. CDR3 size: 18 residues. Germline V gene data show CDR1 as SGDLS and CDR2 as YYNGEE. The ends lost 3 bases at V and 3 bases at J; junction bases unmatched: 8. The CDR3 is CASSGNPGTSGGYNEQFF. Here the CDR3 DNA reads TGTGCCAGCAGCGGGAACCCTGGGACTAGCGGGGGCTACAATGAGCAGTTCTTC.

This clonotype was counted between two and nine times. The chain couples TRBV27 to TRBJ1-2, with D possibly matching TRBD1 (6 bases). V dropped 6 bases and J dropped 1 base, with 12 bases sitting between them. Per the germline V gene, CDR1 is MNHEY and CDR2 is SMNVEV (reference sequence). This CDR3 is 14 amino acids long. CDR3: CASRADRFNYGYTF. The CDR3 DNA sequence: TGTGCCAGCAGGGCTGACAGGTTTAACTATGGCTACACCTTC.

The sample holds a few counts of this clonotype. The chain combines TRBV13 with TRBJ1-4, with 9 bases that match TRBD1. Germline V gene data show CDR1 as PRHDT and CDR2 as FYEKMQ (reference sequence). After removal of 5 bases from V and 6 bases from J, the junction contained 10 bases not matched to a gene. This CDR3 contains 16 residues. The CDR3 nucleotides are TGTGCCAGCAGCCGTTCGGACAGGGGCCGGGATGAAAAACTGTTTTTT. Translation: CASSRSDRGRDEKLFF.

The genes are TRBV7-3 and TRBJ2-5; the D is unclear. Germline-derived CDR1 and CDR2 are SGHTA and FQGTGA. Trimming cost V 1 base and J 2 bases, with 11 bases left between them. The CDR3 length is 15 residues. CDR3 in DNA: TGTGCCAGCAGCTTAAAACGGGTCAGACAAGAGACCCAGTACTTC. Translation gives CASSLKRVRQETQYF.

This CDR3 is CASSWTANTEAFF. DNA of the CDR3: TGTGCCAGCAGTTGGACGGCGAACACTGAAGCTTTCTTT. The chain combines TRBV6-2 or TRBV6-3 with TRBJ1-1, with D uncertain. Looked up from germline, CDR1 is MNHEY and CDR2 is SVGEGT. Between the trimmed V and J ends, which lost 4 bases and 1 base, there was a span of 7 bases. The CDR3 covers 13 residues.

This clonotype has a handful of counts. The chain combines TRBV4-1 with TRBJ1-1, with TRBD1 matching 7 bases. Germline loops: CDR1 MGHRA, CDR2 YSYEKL. J lost 0 bases, V lost 1 base, and 5 bases had no gene match. The CDR3 covers 16 residues. The CDR3 loop reads CASSQAWTGMNTEAFF. CDR3 coding DNA: TGCGCCAGCAGCCAAGCCTGGACAGGAATGAACACTGAAGCTTTCTTT.

Ten or more counts support this clonotype. The chain links TRBV4-3 to TRBJ1-2; 7 nucleotides agree with TRBD1. CDR3 length: 17 amino acids. The trim removed 0 bases at V and 4 bases at J, leaving 11 bases unmatched. In germline, CDR1 is LGHNA, CDR2 YSLEER. This chain's CDR3 is CASSQDWLEQGIYGYTF. CDR3 DNA: TGCGCCAGCAGCCAAGATTGGCTTGAACAGGGGATCTATGGCTACACCTTC.

The chain couples TRBV2 to TRBJ1-2; D is unresolved. The CDR3 runs 13 residues. Germline V gene lookup returns CDR1 SNHLY and CDR2 FYNNEI. Deletions cut 3 bases from V and 4 bases from J, with 9 bases between. Here the CDR3 reads CASSDEETYGYTF. CDR3 bases: TGTGCCAGCAGTGACGAGGAGACCTATGGCTACACCTTC.

With respect to this clonotype: A much larger clone differs by one base, so this may be a read error. J is TRBJ2-2 and V is TRBV7-4; D call uncertain. The CDR3 is made up of 16 amino acids. Germline assignment: CDR1 SGHVT and CDR2 SQSDAQ. V lost 0 bases to trimming and J lost 2 bases, with 10 bases between them. DNA for the CDR3: TGTGCCAGCAGCTTAGCTCCGGTGGGCAACACCGGGGAGCTGTTTTTT. Protein product: CASSLAPVGNTGELFF. The full variable domain, rest sourced from reference TRBV7-4 and TRBJ2-2, is GAGVSQSPRYKVAKRGRDVALRCDSISGHVTLYWYRQTLGQGSEVLTYSQSDAQRDKSGRPSGRFSAERPERSVSTLKIQRTEQGDSAVYLCASSLAPVGNTGELFFGEGSRLTVL.

The chain combines TRBV19 with TRBJ1-1; D unresolved. Trimming removed 7 bases from V and 6 bases from J, with 18 bases in between. The CDR3 totals 14 residues. Germline V gives CDR1 LNHDA, CDR2 SQIVND (reference sequence). The CDR3 sequence is CASIGVRGNSEAFF. CDR3 in DNA: TGTGCCAGTATTGGGGTAAGAGGTAATTCTGAAGCTTTCTTT.

This sequence joins TRBV7-9 and TRBJ2-7; possible D gene TRBD1, 8 bases. Trimming shortened V by 5 bases and J by 5 bases, and 10 bases separated the two germline ends. CDR1 is SEHNR and CDR2 is FQNEAQ in the germline V gene (reference sequence). The CDR3 has 12 residues. The DNA of the CDR3 is TGTGCCAGCAGCACAGGGGGGGACGAGCAGTACTTC. It specifies CASSTGGDEQYF.

This clonotype has only a few counts. A read error may account for a junction end that differs from germline. The CDR3 loop reads CSARGTGLRYEQYF. The CDR3, as DNA: TGCAGCGCGAGAGGGACAGGGTTACGCTACGAGCAGTATTTC. The chain employs TRBV29-1 and TRBJ2-7; 9 bases agree with TRBD1. Germline lookup yields CDR1 SQVTM and CDR2 ANQGSEA. The CDR3 has 14 amino acids.

V gene TRBV12-3 or TRBV12-4 combines with J gene TRBJ2-6, with a possible D match to TRBD2 (6 bases). The CDR3 runs 16 residues. V was shortened by 1 base and J by 2 bases, with 9 bases between the two germline ends. The CDR3 sequence is CASSLGRGTGANVLTF. The CDR3 DNA follows: TGTGCCAGCAGTTTAGGCCGCGGGACTGGGGCCAACGTCCTGACTTTC.

This clonotype was observed at least ten times. V is TRBV19 and J is TRBJ1-5; D may be TRBD1 (5 bases). V shed 4 bases and J shed 0 bases, with 10 bases lying between them. In germline, CDR1 is LNHDA, CDR2 SQIVND (reference sequence). This CDR3 spans 15 amino acids. This CDR3 is CASSTYRISNQPQHF. CDR3 DNA sequence: TGTGCCAGTAGTACCTACAGGATTAGCAATCAGCCCCAGCATTTT. Using reference TRBV19 and TRBJ1-5 for the parts outside the CDR3, the full variable domain is DGGITQSPKYLFRKEGQNVTLSCEQNLNHDAMYWYRQDPGQGLRLIYYSQIVNDFQKGDIAEGYSVSREKKESFPLTVTSAQKNPTAFYLCASSTYRISNQPQHFGDGTRLSIL.

This clonotype turned up a few times. This chain connects TRBV11-2 to TRBJ2-2; D gene uncertain. V was shortened by 1 base and J by 0 bases, with 15 bases between the two germline ends. CDR1 and CDR2 from the germline V gene are SGHAT and FQNNGV. This CDR3 spans 18 amino acids. The CDR3 DNA sequence: TGTGCCAGCAGCTTAGCCGCATGGCAGACGGCGAACACCGGGGAGCTGTTTTTT. Amino acid sequence: CASSLAAWQTANTGELFF.

V usage is TRBV27 and J usage is TRBJ1-1, with D possibly TRBD1 on 5 matching bases. The CDR3 runs 11 residues. Germline CDR1 is MNHEY and CDR2 is SMNVEV (reference sequence). V was cut by 5 bases and J by 6 bases, with 7 bases left in between. In DNA, the CDR3 is TGTGCCAGCAGTGGGGGGGCTGAAGCTTTCTTT. Its translation is CASSGGAEAFF.

There are many counts of this clonotype. The chain combines TRBV7-2 with TRBJ1-5; D is ambiguous. Trimming left V 5 bases short and J 0 bases short, with 11 bases between. CDR1 is SGHTA and CDR2 is FQGNSA in the germline V gene. CDR3 length equals 15 residues. CDR3 amino acids: CASSPGPYSNQPQHF. The CDR3 DNA follows: TGTGCCAGCAGCCCTGGCCCCTATAGCAATCAGCCCCAGCATTTT.

This clonotype occurred a few times. This chain links TRBV7-6 with TRBJ2-7; D remains ambiguous. V lost 5 bases and J lost 5, with 10 bases in between. This CDR3 has 12 residues. The germline V gene has CDR1 SGHVS and CDR2 FNYEAQ. CDR3 loop: CASSTRWDEQYF. The CDR3 DNA reads TGTGCCAGCAGCACTCGTTGGGACGAGCAGTACTTC.

The V and J genes are TRBV11-1 and TRBJ2-5; D gene ambiguous. Between the trimmed V and J ends, which lost 5 bases and 1 base, there was a span of 14 bases. Germline assignment: CDR1 SGHAT and CDR2 FQDESV (reference sequence). The CDR3 extends over 15 amino acids. This chain's CDR3 is CASSPTGQFQETQYF. The CDR3 DNA is TGTGCCAGCAGCCCGACTGGGCAGTTCCAAGAGACCCAGTACTTC.

This chain joins TRBV27 and TRBJ1-1; tentatively, D is TRBD1 (6 bases). This CDR3 contains 14 residues. Germline values: CDR1 MNHEY, CDR2 SMNVEV (reference sequence). The ends were cut back, 4 bases at V and 5 bases at J, with 14 bases in the middle. The CDR3 coding sequence is TGTGCCAGCAGTTCAACAGGGAGTCCGACTGAAGCTTTCTTT. It yields the protein CASSSTGSPTEAFF.

The chain employs TRBV11-2 and TRBJ1-1; D gene unclear. CDR1 and CDR2 (germline): SGHAT, FQNNGV. The length of the CDR3 is 16 residues. V gave up 2 bases and J gave up 1 base, with 14 bases separating them. CDR3 coding DNA: TGTGCCAGCAGCTTAAAGGTTTCGTTTCCGAACACTGAAGCTTTCTTT. Its translation: CASSLKVSFPNTEAFF.